The 27 T cell receptor beta chains presented below share a single source sample, sequenced in a study of T cell clonality in common variable immunodeficiency. Libraries were prepared by immunoSEQ multiplex PCR; TCRdb keeps only in-frame clonotypes and omits some of them. The sample has 60,000 to 75,000 clones, none seen only once. Input material: peripheral blood mononuclear cells. These receptors were collected from a person aged 18 to 70 in good health.

Regarding this clone: The read falls 3 residues short of the CDR3 end, and the missing part is taken from the germline J gene. V is TRBV5-1 and J is TRBJ2-1; 10 nucleotides agree with TRBD2. After removal of 7 bases from V and 0 bases from J, the junction contained 7 bases not matched to a gene. The CDR3 sequence is 16 residues long. Germline CDR1 reads SGHRS; CDR2 reads YFSETQ. Here the CDR3 reads CASSPASGSSYNEQFF. CDR3 DNA, as far as it was read: TGCGCCAGCTCCCCAGCTAGCGGGAGCTCCTACAATGAG.

This clone was found many times. Read coverage stops 3 residues before the CDR3 terminus; the germline J gene supplies the remainder. The chain employs TRBV5-1 and TRBJ2-1; D is perhaps TRBD2 (6 bases). CDR3 length: 17 amino acids. Germline CDR1 reads SGHRS; CDR2 reads YFSETQ. V lost 0 bases, J lost 1 base, and 14 bases lay in between. The chain's CDR3 is CASSLEGSGTSYNEQFF. The CDR3 DNA, read in part, is TGCGCCAGCAGCTTGGAGGGTAGCGGTACATCCTACAATGAG.

Regarding this clone: With the read ending 3 residues before the CDR3 end, the germline J gene is used to fill in that end. J is TRBJ1-2 and V is TRBV2; D is unresolved. The CDR3 sequence is 16 residues long. The V and J ends lost 0 bases and 1 base respectively, with 12 bases between them. In germline, CDR1 is SNHLY, CDR2 FYNNEI. The CDR3 sequence: CASSEAPLVVNYGYTF. The CDR3 DNA, read in part, is TGTGCCAGCAGTGAAGCCCCATTAGTAGTTAACTATGGC.

In this sample, this clone turned up many times. The observed sequence ends 3 residues before the CDR3 terminus, with the missing tail filled in from the germline J gene. The rearrangement links TRBV20-1 to TRBJ2-7; 7 bases agree with TRBD1. CDR3 size: 13 residues. With V trimmed by 5 bases and J by 0 bases, 4 bases remained unmatched. The germline V gene has CDR1 DFQATT and CDR2 SNEGSKA (reference sequence). The CDR3 bases that were read are TGCAGTGCTCTCCGGGACAGCTCCTACGAG. Its translation: CSALRDSSYE. The CDR3 reads in full as CSALRDSSYEQYF.

The sample holds many counts of this clone. Sequencing ends 3 residues short of the CDR3 end; the germline J gene provides the rest. The chain links TRBV7-9 to TRBJ2-3, with D possibly matching TRBD2 (5 bases). Deletions cut 4 bases from V and 7 bases from J, with 9 bases between. The V gene's germline CDR1 is SEHNR and CDR2 FQNEAQ (reference sequence). The CDR3 consists of 12 residues. This CDR3 reads CASSSDSYTQYF. The CDR3 bases that were read are TGTGCCAGCAGCTCGGACTCATATACG.

This clone appeared many times. The read terminates 3 residues before the CDR3 end, so the remaining end is supplied by the germline J gene. The chain links TRBV7-9 to TRBJ2-2; unclear D gene. The CDR3 sequence is 14 residues long. Germline V lookup: CDR1 SEHNR, CDR2 FQNEAQ (reference sequence). V lost 5 bases, J lost 1 base, and 8 bases lay in between. The CDR3 DNA, read in part, is TGTGCCAGCAGCACTGTCTTGAACACCGGGGAG. Protein sequence: CASSTVLNTGE. The full CDR3 reads CASSTVLNTGELFF.

This clone has at least ten counts. A junction end diverges from the germline sequence, so it may reflect a read error. The read falls 3 residues short of the CDR3 end, and the missing part is taken from the germline J gene. The chain recombines TRBV4-2 with TRBJ2-2, with D tentatively TRBD2 (6 bases). The germline V gene encodes CDR1 LGHNA and CDR2 YNFKEQ. The length of the CDR3 is 14 residues. The sequenced part of the CDR3 DNA is TGCGCCAGCAGTCTCGGGACTCGCACCGGGGAG. Amino acids: CASSLGTRTGE. The complete CDR3 sequence is CASSLGTRTGELFF.

This clone was picked up many times. The read terminates 3 residues ahead of where the CDR3 ends, so the germline J gene completes it. This chain connects TRBV19 to TRBJ2-2; D is unclear. This CDR3 has 16 residues. The V end lost 4 bases, the J end lost 3 bases, and 15 bases lay between the germline ends. From germline, CDR1 is LNHDA and CDR2 SQIVND (reference sequence). CDR3 sequence reads: CASSTKGGWDTGELFF. Partial CDR3 DNA: TGTGCCAGTAGTACGAAGGGTGGGTGGGACACCGGGGAG.

This clone was counted between two and nine times. This could be a read error, since a much larger clone is one nucleotide away. The missing CDR3 end, 3 residues past where the read stops, is filled in from the germline J gene. The gene calls are TRBV2 and TRBJ2-2; the match to TRBD1 covers 8 bases. This CDR3 is 15 amino acids long. The germline V gene encodes CDR1 SNHLY and CDR2 FYNNEI. The CDR3 protein is CASSEGDRGSEKLFF. The covered CDR3 bases are TGTGCCAGCAGTGAAGGAGACAGGGGTAGTGAAAAG.

This clone was seen at least ten times. Coverage ceases 3 residues before the CDR3 finishes, and the germline J gene fills in the end. This rearrangement joins TRBV20-1 to TRBJ2-7; no firm D call. The CDR3 extends over 15 amino acids. Trimming removed 0 bases at V and 2 bases at J, with 14 bases between. Germline loops: CDR1 DFQATT, CDR2 SNEGSKA (reference sequence). The DNA read from the CDR3 is TGCAGTGCTAGAGATTTCCAGGCCCAAACCTACGAG. It yields the protein CSARDFQAQTYE. The full CDR3 protein is CSARDFQAQTYEQYF.

In its sample, this clone was seen many times. The read falls 3 residues short of the CDR3 end, and the missing part is taken from the germline J gene. The chain links TRBV12-3 or TRBV12-4 to TRBJ1-6, with a weak D call TRBD1 (6 bases). CDR3 length: 14 amino acids. Trimming pared 4 bases from V and 8 bases from J, leaving 12 bases between. The CDR3 loop reads CASSYRVGDSPLHF. Incomplete CDR3 DNA: TGTGCCAGCAGTTACAGGGTCGGGGATTCACCC.

The sample holds many counts of this clone. The junction differs from germline at one of its ends, possibly a read error. Sequencing ends 3 residues short of the CDR3 end; the germline J gene provides the rest. The chain couples TRBV4-2 to TRBJ2-5; 10 nucleotides align to TRBD2. The CDR3 is 17 amino acids. CDR1 and CDR2 (germline): LGHNA, YNFKEQ. The CDR3 reads CASSHSTSGALLETQYF. CDR3 DNA (partial): TGCGCCAGCAGCCACTCTACTAGCGGGGCTTTGTTAGAGACC.

This clone has at least ten counts. The CDR3 end falls 3 residues outside the read, so it is completed with the germline J gene. V usage is TRBV20-1 and J usage is TRBJ2-7, with TRBD2 matching over 8 bases. J gave up 2 bases and V 6 bases, and 9 bases lay outside the gene matches. Germline V gene data show CDR1 as DFQATT and CDR2 as SNEGSKA (reference sequence). The CDR3 has 14 residues. This CDR3 is CSATNLAGTYEQYF. Partial CDR3 DNA: TGCAGTGCCACAAACTTAGCGGGAACCTACGAG.

This clone has more than one count but fewer than ten. The sequenced part of the CDR3 DNA is TGTGCCAGCAGCTCGGACATGTTCTACGAG. Protein product: CASSSDMFYE. From start to end, the CDR3 is CASSSDMFYEQYF. The gene calls are TRBV7-9 and TRBJ2-7; a weak D match, TRBD1 (5 bases). The read falls 3 residues short of the CDR3 end, and the missing part is taken from the germline J gene. Germline V gives CDR1 SEHNR, CDR2 FQNEAQ (reference sequence). V was shortened by 4 bases and J by 3 bases, with 10 bases between the two germline ends. The length of the CDR3 is 13 residues. The variable domain in full, completed from reference TRBV7-9 and TRBJ2-7, reads DTGVSQNPRHKITKRGQNVTFRCDPISEHNRLYWYRQTLGQGPEFLTYFQNEAQLEKSRLLSDRFSAERPKGSFSTLEIQRTEQGDSAMYLCASSSDMFYEQYFGPGTRLTVT.

Turning to this clone: Read sequence stops 3 residues before the CDR3 end, and the germline J gene provides the missing end. The chain has TRBV7-6 and TRBJ2-2; 7 nucleotides align to TRBD1. CDR1 and CDR2 (germline): SGHVS, FNYEAQ. Unmatched junction bases numbered 10, after V lost 3 bases and J lost 3 bases. CDR3 length equals 17 residues. The part of the CDR3 DNA that was read is TGTGCCAGCAGCTTTTCTTATCCAGGGGGATACACCGGGGAG. This sequence encodes CASSFSYPGGYTGE. Given in full, the CDR3 is CASSFSYPGGYTGELFF.

A few counts support this clone. Coverage ceases 3 residues before the CDR3 finishes, and the germline J gene fills in the end. This rearrangement joins TRBV20-1 to TRBJ2-5; 8 bases fit TRBD2. CDR3 length: 16 amino acids. Germline V lookup: CDR1 DFQATT, CDR2 SNEGSKA (reference sequence). J gave up 4 bases and V 1 base, and 11 bases lay outside the gene matches. CDR3 DNA (partial): TGCAGTGCTAGAGGCGTCAGGCTAGCGGGTGTAGAGACC. It translates to CSARGVRLAGVET. In full, the CDR3 reads CSARGVRLAGVETQYF.

This clone was seen ten or more times. Read data end 3 residues before the CDR3 end; the end is taken from the germline J gene. The V call is TRBV11-2, the J call TRBJ2-7; perhaps TRBD1 as D (6 bases). The V gene lost 5 bases and the J gene lost 3 bases, with 14 bases spanning the gap. There are 14 residues in the CDR3. Germline CDR1 is SGHAT and CDR2 is FQNNGV. Partial CDR3 DNA: TGTGCCAGCAGCCCCGGACAGCCAGACTACGAG. It specifies CASSPGQPDYE. In full, the CDR3 is CASSPGQPDYEQYF.

This clone appeared many times. The CDR3 reads CASSPRGETQYF. The DNA read from the CDR3 is TGTGCCAGCTCACCCAGGGGGGAGACC. J is TRBJ2-5 and V is TRBV18; 7 nucleotides agree with TRBD1. Read sequence stops 3 residues before the CDR3 end, and the germline J gene provides the missing end. V trimming: 3 bases; J trimming: 5 bases; junction bases outside the gene matches: 0. Germline V gives CDR1 KGHSH, CDR2 LQKENI. The CDR3 is 12 amino acids.

This clone was observed many times. The CDR3 extends 3 residues past the end of the read, so its final part is completed from the germline J gene. This chain connects TRBV6-1 to TRBJ2-7, with 9 bases fitting TRBD1. Unmatched junction bases numbered 4, after V lost 1 base and J lost 3 bases. The germline V gene has CDR1 MNHNS and CDR2 SASEGT. The CDR3 runs 15 residues. CDR3: CASSEEQGALYEQYF. The covered CDR3 bases are TGTGCCAGCAGTGAAGAACAGGGGGCCCTCTACGAG.

This clone was counted many times. The observed sequence ends 3 residues before the CDR3 terminus, with the missing tail filled in from the germline J gene. V gene TRBV5-6 combines with J gene TRBJ2-6, with TRBD1 matching 7 bases. This CDR3 has 12 residues. The V gene's germline CDR1 is SGHDT and CDR2 YYEEEE. CDR3 residues: CASSPTGNVLTF. The sequenced part of the CDR3 DNA is TGTGCCAGCAGCCCGACAGGGAATGTC.

This clone was counted many times. The DNA ends 3 residues before the CDR3 does, and the rest of the CDR3 is filled in from the germline J gene. The chain links TRBV5-1 to TRBJ1-2; 8 bases align to TRBD1. V gave up 0 bases and J gave up 4 bases; unmatched junction bases: 5. CDR1 SGHRS and CDR2 YFSETQ come from the germline V gene. The CDR3 has 15 amino acids. The CDR3 bases that were read are TGCGCCAGCAGCTTGGACGGGACAGGCATCTATGGC. Its protein is CASSLDGTGIYG. The complete CDR3 protein is CASSLDGTGIYGYTF.

This clone was seen ten or more times. Sequencing ends 3 residues short of the CDR3 end; the germline J gene provides the rest. This chain links TRBV2 with TRBJ2-2; perhaps TRBD2 as D (7 bases). The CDR3 is 13 residues long. Germline CDR1 is SNHLY and CDR2 is FYNNEI. V was clipped by 7 bases and J by 5 bases, with 11 bases between them. The CDR3 is CASTQGGTGELFF. The CDR3 DNA, read in part, is TGTGCCAGCACACAGGGAGGGACCGGGGAG.

This clone came up many times. CDR3 sequence: CAISTSGLNTGELFF. The covered CDR3 bases are TGTGCCATCTCGACTAGCGGATTAAACACCGGGGAG. The chain employs TRBV10-3 and TRBJ2-2; 9 nucleotides match TRBD2. The CDR3 end is not reached by the read, which stops 3 residues before it; the germline J gene fills it in. The junction had 6 bases not matched to a gene; V was cut back by 8 bases and J by 2 bases. CDR3 size: 15 residues. Germline V gene data show CDR1 as ENHRY and CDR2 as SYGVKD.

Many counts were recorded for this clone. The read gets to within 3 residues of the CDR3 end, and the germline J gene fills in the rest. The chain employs TRBV6-1 and TRBJ2-7; D perhaps matches TRBD1 (5 bases). The CDR3 totals 14 residues. Per germline, CDR1 MNHNS and CDR2 SASEGT. V gave up 4 bases and J gave up 2 bases, with 12 bases separating them. This CDR3 reads CASSGNRPTYEQYF. The part of the CDR3 DNA that was read is TGTGCCAGCAGTGGAAACAGGCCCACCTACGAG.

This clone was seen only a few times. The read stops 3 residues short of the end of the CDR3; the missing end is completed from the germline J gene. This chain links TRBV30 with TRBJ1-5; D gene ambiguous. The CDR3 loop spans 13 amino acids. Trimming took 0 bases from V and 3 from J, leaving 6 bases between them. Per the germline V gene, CDR1 is GTSNPN and CDR2 is SVGIG (reference sequence). CDR3 sequence reads: CAWSVGYNQPQHF. The sequenced part of the CDR3 DNA is TGTGCCTGGAGTGTAGGTTACAATCAGCCC.

This clone was recorded at least ten times. The read terminates 3 residues ahead of where the CDR3 ends, so the germline J gene completes it. This chain joins TRBV5-1 and TRBJ2-3, with D possibly being TRBD2 (6 bases). The CDR3 loop spans 15 amino acids. The germline V and J ends were trimmed by 0 bases and 2 bases, with 10 bases remaining between them. Per the germline V gene, CDR1 is SGHRS and CDR2 is YFSETQ. The CDR3 is CASSLGRANTDTQYF. CDR3 DNA (partial): TGCGCCAGCAGCTTGGGGAGGGCTAACACAGATACG.

This clone was detected many times. The read terminates 3 residues before the CDR3 end, so the remaining end is supplied by the germline J gene. This chain uses TRBV7-8 with TRBJ2-7, with D possibly TRBD1 on 5 matching bases. The CDR3 has 15 residues. The V gene's germline CDR1 is SGHVS and CDR2 FQNEAQ. Trimming pared 5 bases from V and 0 bases from J, leaving 14 bases between. The sequenced part of the CDR3 DNA is TGTGCCAGCAGCAGAACGAGGCAGGGCTCCTACGAG. Its translation: CASSRTRQGSYE. The CDR3, in full, reads CASSRTRQGSYEQYF.